This T cell receptor beta chain was recorded in a study of CD8+ T cells in alopecia areata. This clone came up a few times. Sequencing relied on a cDNA template that was reverse transcribed from extracted RNA. Only in-frame clones appear in the TCRdb table, and some are missing; sequencing was by immunoSEQ multiplex PCR. The sample shows roughly 190,000 clones, roughly three fifths of them seen only once. The CDR3 extends over 17 amino acids. V lost 3 bases, J lost 4 bases, and 7 bases stayed unmatched. Germline values: CDR1 MGHRA, CDR2 YSYEKL. Sample treatment: oral pan-JAK inhibitor, 5-10 mg twice daily.

This rearrangement joins TRBV4-1 to TRBJ2-5; 14 bases are a match to TRBD2. The receptor comes from a human donor with alopecia areata. The sequenced sample was CD4+ T cells sorted from blood, obtained at week 4, from a patient treated with tofacitinib. This CDR3 is CASSQAGTSGGLETQYF. The CDR3 DNA reads TGCGCCAGCAGCCAGGCCGGGACTAGCGGGGGCCTAGAGACCCAGTACTTC.